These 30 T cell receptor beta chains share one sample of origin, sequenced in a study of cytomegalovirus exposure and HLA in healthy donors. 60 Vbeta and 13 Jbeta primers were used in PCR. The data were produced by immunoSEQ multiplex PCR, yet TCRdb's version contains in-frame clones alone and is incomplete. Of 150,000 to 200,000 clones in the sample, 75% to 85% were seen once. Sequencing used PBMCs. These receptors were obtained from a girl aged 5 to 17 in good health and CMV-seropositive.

CDR3 DNA sequence: TGTGCTAGTGGTTTGGATACAGGATCAGCCAAAAACATTCAGTACTTC. Its translation is CASGLDTGSAKNIQYF. J is TRBJ2-4 and V is TRBV12-5; TRBD1 might be the D (5 bases). CDR3 length equals 16 residues. Germline V CDR1 and CDR2: LGHNT, FRNRAP. Trimming stripped 1 base from V and 0 bases from J, with 10 bases between.

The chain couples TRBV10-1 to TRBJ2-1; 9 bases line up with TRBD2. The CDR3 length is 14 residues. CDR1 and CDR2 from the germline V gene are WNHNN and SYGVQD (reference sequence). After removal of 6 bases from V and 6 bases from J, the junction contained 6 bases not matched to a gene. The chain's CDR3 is CASRSSGESNEQFF. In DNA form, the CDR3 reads TGCGCCAGCAGATCTAGCGGGGAGTCCAATGAGCAGTTCTTC.

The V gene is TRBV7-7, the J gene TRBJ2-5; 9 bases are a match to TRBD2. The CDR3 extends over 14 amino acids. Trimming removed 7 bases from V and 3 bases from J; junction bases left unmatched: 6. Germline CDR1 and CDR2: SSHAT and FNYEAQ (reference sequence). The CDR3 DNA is TGTGCCAGCAAGAAGACTAGCGGCGAAGAGACCCAGTACTTC. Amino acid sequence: CASKKTSGEETQYF.

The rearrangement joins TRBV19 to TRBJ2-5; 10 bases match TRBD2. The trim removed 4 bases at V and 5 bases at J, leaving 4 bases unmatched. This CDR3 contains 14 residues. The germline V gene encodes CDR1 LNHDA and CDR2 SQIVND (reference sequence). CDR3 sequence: CASSRLAGDETQYF. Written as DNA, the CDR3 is TGTGCCAGTAGTAGGCTAGCGGGGGATGAGACCCAGTACTTC.

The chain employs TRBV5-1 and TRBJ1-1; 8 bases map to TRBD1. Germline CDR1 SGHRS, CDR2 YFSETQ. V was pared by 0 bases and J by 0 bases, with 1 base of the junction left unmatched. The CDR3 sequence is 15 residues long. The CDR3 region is CASSLVTGVNTEAFF. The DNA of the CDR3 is TGCGCCAGCAGCTTGGTGACAGGGGTGAACACTGAAGCTTTCTTT.

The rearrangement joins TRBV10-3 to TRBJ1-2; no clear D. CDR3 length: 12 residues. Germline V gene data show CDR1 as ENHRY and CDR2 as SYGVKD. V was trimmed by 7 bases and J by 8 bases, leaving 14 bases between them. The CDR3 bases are TGTGCCATCACAGGTTCCCGGGGAGGCTACACCTTC. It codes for CAITGSRGGYTF.

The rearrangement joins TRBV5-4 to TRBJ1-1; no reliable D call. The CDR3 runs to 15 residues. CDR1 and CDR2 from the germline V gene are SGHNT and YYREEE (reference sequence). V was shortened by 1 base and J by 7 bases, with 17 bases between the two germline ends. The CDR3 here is CASSLPGTPGGEAFF. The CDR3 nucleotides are TGTGCCAGCAGCTTGCCCGGTACCCCCGGCGGTGAAGCTTTCTTT.

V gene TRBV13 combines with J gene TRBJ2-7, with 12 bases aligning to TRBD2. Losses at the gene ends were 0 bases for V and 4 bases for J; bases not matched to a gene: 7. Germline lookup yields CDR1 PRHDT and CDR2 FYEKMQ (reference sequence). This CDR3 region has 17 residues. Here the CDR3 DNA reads TGTGCCAGCAGCTTAGGCTCAGGGCTAGCGGGGGGGTACGAGCAGTACTTC. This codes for CASSLGSGLAGGYEQYF.

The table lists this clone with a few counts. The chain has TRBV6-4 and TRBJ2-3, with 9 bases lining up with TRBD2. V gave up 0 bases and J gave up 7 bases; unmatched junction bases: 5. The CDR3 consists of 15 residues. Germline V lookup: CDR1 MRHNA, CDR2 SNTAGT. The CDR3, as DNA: TGTGCCAGCAGTGACTCCAGCGGGGGGCTAAATACGCAGTATTTT. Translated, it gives CASSDSSGGLNTQYF.

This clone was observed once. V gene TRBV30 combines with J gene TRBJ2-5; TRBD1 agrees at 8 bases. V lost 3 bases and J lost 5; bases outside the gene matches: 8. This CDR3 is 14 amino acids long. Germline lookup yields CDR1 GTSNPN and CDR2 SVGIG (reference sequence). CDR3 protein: CAWSVAGGAETQYF. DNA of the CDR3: TGTGCCTGGAGCGTAGCAGGGGGCGCGGAGACCCAGTACTTC.

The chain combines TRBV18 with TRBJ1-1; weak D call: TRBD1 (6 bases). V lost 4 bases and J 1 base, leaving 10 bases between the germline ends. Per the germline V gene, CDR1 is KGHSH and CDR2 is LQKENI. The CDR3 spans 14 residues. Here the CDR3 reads CASSLRTENTEAFF. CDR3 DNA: TGTGCCAGCTCACTAAGGACAGAGAACACTGAAGCTTTCTTT.

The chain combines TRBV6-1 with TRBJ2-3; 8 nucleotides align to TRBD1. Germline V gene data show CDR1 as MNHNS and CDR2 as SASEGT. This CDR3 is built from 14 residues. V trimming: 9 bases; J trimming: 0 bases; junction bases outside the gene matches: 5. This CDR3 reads CASGTGTSTDTQYF. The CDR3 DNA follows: TGTGCCAGTGGGACAGGAACTAGCACAGATACGCAGTATTTT.

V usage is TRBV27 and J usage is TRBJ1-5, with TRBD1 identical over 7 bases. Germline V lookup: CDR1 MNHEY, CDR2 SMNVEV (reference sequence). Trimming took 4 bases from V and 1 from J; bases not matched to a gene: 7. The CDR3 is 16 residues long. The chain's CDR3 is CASSSPSTGSNQPQHF. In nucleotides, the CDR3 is TGTGCCAGCAGTTCCCCCTCGACAGGGAGCAATCAGCCCCAGCATTTT.

This CDR3 is CASSFGGGADTQYF. In DNA, the CDR3 is TGTGCCAGCAGCTTCGGAGGGGGCGCAGATACGCAGTATTTT. The gene calls are TRBV5-5 and TRBJ2-3; D is perhaps TRBD1 (7 bases). V was trimmed by 2 bases and J by 4 bases, leaving 11 bases between them. CDR3 length equals 14 residues. Germline V lookup: CDR1 SGHKS, CDR2 YYEKEE (reference sequence).

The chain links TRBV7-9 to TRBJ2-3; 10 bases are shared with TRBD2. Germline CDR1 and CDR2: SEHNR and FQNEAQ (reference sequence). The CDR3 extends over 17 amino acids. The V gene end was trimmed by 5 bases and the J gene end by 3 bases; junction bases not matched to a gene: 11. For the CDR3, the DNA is TGTGCCAGCAGCCCCTATTTGAGCGGGGGGGCGACAGATACGCAGTATTTT. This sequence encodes CASSPYLSGGATDTQYF.

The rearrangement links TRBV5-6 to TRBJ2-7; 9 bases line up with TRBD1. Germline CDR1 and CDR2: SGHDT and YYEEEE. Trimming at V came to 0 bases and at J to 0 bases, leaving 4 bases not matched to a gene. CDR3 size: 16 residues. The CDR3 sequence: CASSLVGTGISYEQYF. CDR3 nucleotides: TGTGCCAGCAGCTTGGTTGGGACAGGGATCTCCTACGAGCAGTACTTC.

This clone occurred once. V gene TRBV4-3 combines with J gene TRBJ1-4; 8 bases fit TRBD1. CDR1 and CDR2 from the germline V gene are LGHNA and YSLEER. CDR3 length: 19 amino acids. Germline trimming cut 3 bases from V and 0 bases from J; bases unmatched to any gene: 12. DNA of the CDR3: TGCGCCAGCAGCCAGGCTACGGACAGGGCGGGCGCAACTAATGAAAAACTGTTTTTT. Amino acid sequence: CASSQATDRAGATNEKLFF.

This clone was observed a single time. The CDR3, as DNA: TGTGCCAGCGGCCAAGGGGGAGATACGCAGTATTTT. Its translation is CASGQGGDTQYF. The V call is TRBV7-2, the J call TRBJ2-3, with a possible D match to TRBD1 (6 bases). This CDR3 has 12 amino acids. V lost 8 bases and J lost 5, with 11 bases in between. Germline loops: CDR1 SGHTA, CDR2 FQGNSA.

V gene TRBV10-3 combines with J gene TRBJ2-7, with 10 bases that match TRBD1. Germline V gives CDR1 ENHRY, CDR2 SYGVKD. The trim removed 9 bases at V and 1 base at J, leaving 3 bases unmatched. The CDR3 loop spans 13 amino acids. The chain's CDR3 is CAIRQGASYEQYF. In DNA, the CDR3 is TGTGCCATAAGACAGGGGGCTTCCTACGAGCAGTACTTC.

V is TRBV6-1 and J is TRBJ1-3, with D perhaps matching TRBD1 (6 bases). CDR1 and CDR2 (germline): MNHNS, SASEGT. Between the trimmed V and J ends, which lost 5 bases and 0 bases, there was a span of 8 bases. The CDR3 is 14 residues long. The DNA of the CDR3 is TGTGCCAGCAGTATAGGGGGCTCTGGAAACACCATATATTTT. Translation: CASSIGGSGNTIYF.

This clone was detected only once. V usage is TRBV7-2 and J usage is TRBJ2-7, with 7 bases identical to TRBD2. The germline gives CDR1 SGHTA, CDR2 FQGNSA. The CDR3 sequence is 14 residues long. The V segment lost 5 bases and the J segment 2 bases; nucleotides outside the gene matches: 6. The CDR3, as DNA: TGTGCCAGCAGCCCCCAGCGGGGAACCTACGAGCAGTACTTC. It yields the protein CASSPQRGTYEQYF.

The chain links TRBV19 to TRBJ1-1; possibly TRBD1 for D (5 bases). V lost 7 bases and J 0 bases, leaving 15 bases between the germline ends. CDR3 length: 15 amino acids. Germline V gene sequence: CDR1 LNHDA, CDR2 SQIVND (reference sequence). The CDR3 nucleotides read TGTGCCAGTAACCCCAAGACAGACATGAACACTGAAGCTTTCTTT. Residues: CASNPKTDMNTEAFF.

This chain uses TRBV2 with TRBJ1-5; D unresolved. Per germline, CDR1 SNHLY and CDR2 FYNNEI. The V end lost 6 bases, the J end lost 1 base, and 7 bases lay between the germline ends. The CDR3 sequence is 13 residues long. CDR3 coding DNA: TGTGCCAGCAGGGACTTAAGCAATCAGCCCCAGCATTTT. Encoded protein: CASRDLSNQPQHF.

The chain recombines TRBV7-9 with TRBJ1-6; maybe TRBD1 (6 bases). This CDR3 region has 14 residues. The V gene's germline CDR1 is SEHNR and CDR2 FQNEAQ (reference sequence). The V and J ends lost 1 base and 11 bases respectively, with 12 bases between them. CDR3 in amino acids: CASSLGQGRAPLHF. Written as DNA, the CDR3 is TGTGCCAGCAGCTTAGGGCAGGGGCGCGCACCCCTCCACTTT.

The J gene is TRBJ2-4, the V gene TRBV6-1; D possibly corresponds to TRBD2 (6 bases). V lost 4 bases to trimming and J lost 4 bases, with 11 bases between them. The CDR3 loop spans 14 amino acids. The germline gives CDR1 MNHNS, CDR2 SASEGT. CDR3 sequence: CASSGFSGKNIQYF. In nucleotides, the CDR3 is TGTGCCAGCAGTGGTTTTAGCGGTAAAAACATTCAGTACTTC.

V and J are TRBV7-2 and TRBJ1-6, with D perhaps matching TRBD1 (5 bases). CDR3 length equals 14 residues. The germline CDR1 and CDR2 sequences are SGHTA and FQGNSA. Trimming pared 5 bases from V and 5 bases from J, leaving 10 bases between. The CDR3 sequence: CASSRDSNNSPLHF. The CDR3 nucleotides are TGTGCCAGCAGCCGTGACAGCAATAATTCACCCCTCCACTTT.

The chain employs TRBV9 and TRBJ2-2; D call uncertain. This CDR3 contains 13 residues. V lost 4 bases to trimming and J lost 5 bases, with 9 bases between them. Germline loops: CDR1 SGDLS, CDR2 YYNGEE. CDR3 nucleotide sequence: TGTGCCAGCAGCCAAGCAGGAACCGGGGAGCTGTTTTTT. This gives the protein CASSQAGTGELFF.

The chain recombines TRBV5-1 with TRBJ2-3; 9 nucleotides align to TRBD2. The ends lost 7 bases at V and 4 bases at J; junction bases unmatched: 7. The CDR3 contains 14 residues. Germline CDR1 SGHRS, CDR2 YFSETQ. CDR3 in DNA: TGCGCCAGCGGGGGACTAGCAGGAGCAGATACGCAGTATTTT. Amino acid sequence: CASGGLAGADTQYF.

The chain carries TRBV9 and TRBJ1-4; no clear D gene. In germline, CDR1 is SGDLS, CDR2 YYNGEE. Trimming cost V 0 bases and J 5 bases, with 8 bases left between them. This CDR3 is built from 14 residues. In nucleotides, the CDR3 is TGTGCCAGCAGCGTAGGGCGGGGAAATGAAAAACTGTTTTTT. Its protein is CASSVGRGNEKLFF.

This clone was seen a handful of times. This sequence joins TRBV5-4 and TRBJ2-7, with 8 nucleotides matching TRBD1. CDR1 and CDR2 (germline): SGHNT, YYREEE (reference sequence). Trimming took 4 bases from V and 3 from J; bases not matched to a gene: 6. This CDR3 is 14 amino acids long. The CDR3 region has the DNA TGTGCCAGCAGCAACCGGGACAGGCACTACGAGCAGTACTTC. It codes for CASSNRDRHYEQYF.